The following is a T cell receptor (beta chain) sequence with its context. Plating combined about 200,000 CFSE-labeled responder cells with about 200,000 irradiated, violet-dye-labeled stimulator cells. Sorted after the reaction were proliferating CFSE-low CD3+CD4+ and CD3+CD8+ responders. The sample comes from a study of graft-versus-host responses after intestinal transplantation. Across the whole study: All recipients got anti-thymocyte globulin induction, then tacrolimus and steroids for 2 to 4 years. Findings and limits, study-wide: Detected in recipient marrow were GvH clones, some of which were first observed in ileum or blood.

The CDR3 covers 14 residues. The V end lost 6 bases, the J end lost 3 bases, and 14 bases lay between the germline ends. Germline lookup yields CDR1 LNHDA and CDR2 SQIVND (reference sequence). This table comes from immunoSEQ multiplex PCR, and its TCRdb copy is limited to in-frame clones, with some not included. The sample includes 11,000 to 15,000 clones, 30% to 40% of them seen just once. The material sequenced was alloreactive CD8+ T cells from a mixed lymphocyte reaction culture, taken before intestinal transplant. Subset of the sample: CFSE-low proliferating T cells sorted from approximately 6-day pre-transplant mixed lymphocyte reaction (GvH or HvG direction). The sequence was collected from a human patient who received an intestinal transplant. The rearrangement joins TRBV19 to TRBJ1-1; D is uncertain. The chain's CDR3 is CASRRAELHTEAFF. In DNA, the CDR3 is TGTGCCAGTAGGAGGGCCGAGTTACACACTGAAGCTTTCTTT.